A selection of T cell receptor beta chains follows, all from one sample in a study of cytomegalovirus exposure and HLA in healthy donors. The table came from immunoSEQ multiplex PCR; TCRdb's copy has only in-frame clones and leaves some out. The sample lists 100,000 or so clones, around three quarters occurring once. Sequenced: PBMCs. Source of these receptors: a human donor in good health. Both conserved end residues are part of each CDR3. D genes are given only for firm matches. For some rows the clone size is stated as once, few or many, or as a class when expanded; others skip it.

clone_size j_call d_call v_call cdr3_aa cdr3_nt
NA TRBJ1-1 NA TRBV19 CASSIDRGTEAFF TGTGCCAGTAGTATAGACAGAGGCACTGAAGCTTTCTTT
once TRBJ2-7 NA TRBV19 CASSIVGQGPVEQYF TGTGCCAGTAGTATAGTGGGTCAGGGGCCAGTCGAGCAGTACTTC
NA TRBJ2-7 NA TRBV28 CASSLRLVPEQYF TGTGCCAGCAGTCTTCGACTAGTTCCCGAGCAGTACTTC
NA TRBJ2-2 TRBD2 TRBV27 CASSLFSGGALNTGELFF TGTGCCAGCAGTTTATTCTCGGGAGGCGCCCTAAACACCGGGGAGCTGTTTTTT
NA TRBJ2-7 TRBD1 TRBV25-1 CASSDRQGSTKQYF TGTGCCAGCAGTGATCGACAGGGATCTACGAAGCAGTACTTC
NA TRBJ1-2 TRBD1 TRBV7-2 CASSRTQGADDGYTF TGTGCCAGCAGCCGAACACAGGGGGCCGATGATGGCTACACCTTC
NA TRBJ2-3 TRBD2 TRBV6-1 CASSRSGDTDTQYF TGTGCCAGCAGTCGTAGCGGGGACACAGATACGCAGTATTTT
NA TRBJ2-1 NA TRBV6-1 CASSDRLAIYNEQFF TGTGCCAGCAGTGATAGGCTAGCGATCTACAATGAGCAGTTCTTC
NA TRBJ2-7 TRBD2 TRBV19 CASSPVGASGNHEQYF TGTGCCAGTTCACCCGTCGGGGCTAGCGGGAACCACGAGCAGTACTTC
few TRBJ2-1 NA TRBV7-9 CASSLLNEQFF TGTGCCAGCAGCTTACTCAATGAGCAGTTCTTC
NA TRBJ2-4 NA TRBV5-8 CASSWAGLAKNIQYF TGTGCCAGCAGCTGGGCAGGCTTAGCCAAAAACATTCAGTACTTC
few TRBJ2-7 TRBD1 TRBV6-6 CASSRDRVLAYEQYF TGTGCCAGCAGCCGAGACAGGGTGTTGGCCTACGAGCAGTACTTC
NA TRBJ1-3 TRBD1 TRBV5-1 CASSLEGQGYPVYF TGCGCCAGCAGCTTGGAGGGACAGGGTTACCCTGTATATTTT
NA TRBJ2-3 TRBD2 TRBV11-2 CASSSGTSGPSTDTQYF TGTGCCAGCAGCTCCGGGACTAGCGGGCCTAGCACAGATACGCAGTATTTT
NA TRBJ2-2 NA TRBV5-1 CASSFLVGAMNTGELFF TGCGCCAGCAGCTTTTTGGTGGGAGCCATGAACACCGGGGAGCTGTTTTTT
NA TRBJ1-2 NA TRBV7-2 CASSLNLRKNGYTF TGTGCCAGCAGCTTAAATTTGAGGAAGAATGGCTACACCTTC
NA TRBJ2-7 TRBD2 TRBV10-1 CASGGSSYEQYF TGCGCCAGCGGCGGGAGCTCCTACGAGCAGTACTTC
NA TRBJ2-5 TRBD2 TRBV7-2 CASSLVASGGETQYF TGTGCCAGCAGCTTAGTGGCTAGCGGGGGTGAGACCCAGTACTTC
NA TRBJ2-7 TRBD2 TRBV28 CASSGPGGYEQYF TGTGCCAGCAGCGGGCCGGGGGGGTACGAGCAGTACTTC
NA TRBJ2-1 NA TRBV19 CASREQPLSSYNEQFF TGTGCCAGTAGGGAACAGCCTCTTAGCTCCTACAATGAGCAGTTCTTC
NA TRBJ2-5 NA TRBV30 CAWSEPGVADHKGETQYF TGTGCCTGGAGCGAACCCGGAGTAGCGGACCACAAAGGGGAGACCCAGTACTTC
NA TRBJ1-1 NA TRBV19 CASSWGGGEAFF TGTGCCAGTAGTTGGGGGGGAGGTGAAGCTTTCTTT
NA TRBJ2-1 NA TRBV11-2 CASSLVGGSYNEQFF TGTGCCAGCAGCTTAGTCGGCGGGTCCTACAATGAGCAGTTCTTC
NA TRBJ2-7 TRBD2 TRBV5-1 CASSSGTSAGEQYF TGCGCCAGCAGCTCCGGGACTAGCGCCGGCGAGCAGTACTTC
few TRBJ2-7 NA TRBV15 CATSRDRGGEQYF TGTGCCACCAGCAGAGACAGGGGTGGAGAGCAGTACTTC
NA TRBJ2-7 NA TRBV7-8 CASGRSWGGEQYF TGTGCCAGCGGGCGATCGTGGGGAGGCGAGCAGTACTTC
NA TRBJ2-2 TRBD1 TRBV4-1 CASSQFPGQGNTGELFF TGCGCCAGCAGCCAGTTCCCGGGACAGGGTAACACCGGGGAGCTGTTTTTT
NA TRBJ1-6 NA TRBV7-9 CASSLGTAGSNNSPLHF TGTGCCAGCAGCTTAGGCACCGCGGGGAGCAATAATTCACCCCTCCACTTT
NA TRBJ2-7 NA TRBV10-1 CASPALIFKGFSSYEQYF TGCGCCAGTCCCGCCCTGATCTTTAAGGGGTTCAGCTCCTACGAGCAGTACTTC
NA TRBJ2-5 NA TRBV5-6 CASSLATLRLQETQYF TGTGCCAGCAGCTTGGCCACACTGAGGCTCCAAGAGACCCAGTACTTC
once TRBJ2-7 NA TRBV5-4 CASSFNSYEQYF TGTGCCAGCAGCTTTAACAGCTACGAGCAGTACTTC
NA TRBJ2-2 NA TRBV5-1 CASSLAVSNTGELFF TGCGCCAGCAGCTTGGCAGTCTCGAACACCGGGGAGCTGTTTTTT
NA TRBJ1-5 NA TRBV28 CASSLTASNQPQHF TGTGCCAGCAGCCTAACAGCTAGCAATCAGCCCCAGCATTTT
few TRBJ2-5 NA TRBV7-2 CASSPARETQYF TGTGCCAGCAGCCCCGCTAGGGAGACCCAGTACTTC
few TRBJ1-5 NA TRBV19 CASSTSLQSNQPQHF TGTGCCAGTAGTACGTCCCTACAGAGCAATCAGCCCCAGCATTTT
NA TRBJ2-7 NA TRBV5-1 CASSPGLGNEQYF TGCGCCAGCAGCCCGGGACTGGGCAACGAGCAGTACTTC
NA TRBJ1-3 NA TRBV7-8 CASSLGLGGNTIYF TGTGCCAGCAGCTTAGGCCTGGGCGGAAACACCATATATTTT
NA TRBJ2-2 NA TRBV6-1 CASRNTGDTGELFF TGTGCCAGCAGAAATACGGGGGATACCGGGGAGCTGTTTTTT
NA TRBJ1-1 NA TRBV5-1 CASSFSGNTEAFF TGCGCCAGCAGCTTCAGCGGGAACACTGAAGCTTTCTTT
NA TRBJ2-2 NA TRBV6-5 CASSYNHARGELFF TGTGCCAGCAGTTACAACCATGCTAGAGGGGAGCTGTTTTTT
NA TRBJ2-1 NA TRBV29-1 CSAPLKERGSYNEQFF TGCAGCGCCCCCCTAAAGGAGAGGGGGAGCTACAATGAGCAGTTCTTC
NA TRBJ2-2 TRBD2 TRBV6-6 CASLGLAGNTGELFF TGTGCCAGCCTTGGACTAGCGGGTAACACCGGGGAGCTGTTTTTT
NA TRBJ2-2 NA TRBV28 CASSQEGRNTGELFF TGTGCCAGCAGTCAGGAGGGCCGGAACACCGGGGAGCTGTTTTTT
NA TRBJ1-2 NA TRBV6-1 CASIARSASNYGYTF TGTGCCAGCATAGCCAGAAGCGCCAGTAACTATGGCTACACCTTC
NA TRBJ2-7 TRBD2 TRBV5-6 CASSLRGTSDSYEQYF TGTGCCAGCAGCCTTAGGGGGACTAGCGACTCCTACGAGCAGTACTTC
NA TRBJ2-3 NA TRBV15 CATSRDEFSGKQYF TGTGCCACCAGCAGAGACGAGTTTAGTGGTAAGCAGTATTTT
NA TRBJ2-1 TRBD2 TRBV28 CASSILMGGSYNEQFF TGTGCCAGCAGTATCCTTATGGGAGGGTCCTACAATGAGCAGTTCTTC
NA TRBJ1-1 NA TRBV5-1 CASSLGVFGGTEAFF TGCGCCAGCAGCTTGGGAGTATTCGGGGGCACTGAAGCTTTCTTT
NA TRBJ2-2 TRBD1 TRBV5-1 CASSPRGPGELFF TGCGCCAGCAGCCCTAGGGGGCCCGGGGAGCTGTTTTTT
NA TRBJ2-7 NA TRBV29-1 CSGGAGQPPYEQYF TGCAGCGGGGGAGCCGGCCAACCACCCTACGAGCAGTACTTC
NA TRBJ2-7 TRBD2 TRBV4-1 CASSQGGTSEEQYF TGCGCCAGCAGCCAAGGGGGGACTAGCGAAGAGCAGTACTTC
NA TRBJ1-4 NA TRBV28 CASSLGLRELFF TGTGCCAGCAGTTTAGGGCTCAGGGAACTGTTTTTT